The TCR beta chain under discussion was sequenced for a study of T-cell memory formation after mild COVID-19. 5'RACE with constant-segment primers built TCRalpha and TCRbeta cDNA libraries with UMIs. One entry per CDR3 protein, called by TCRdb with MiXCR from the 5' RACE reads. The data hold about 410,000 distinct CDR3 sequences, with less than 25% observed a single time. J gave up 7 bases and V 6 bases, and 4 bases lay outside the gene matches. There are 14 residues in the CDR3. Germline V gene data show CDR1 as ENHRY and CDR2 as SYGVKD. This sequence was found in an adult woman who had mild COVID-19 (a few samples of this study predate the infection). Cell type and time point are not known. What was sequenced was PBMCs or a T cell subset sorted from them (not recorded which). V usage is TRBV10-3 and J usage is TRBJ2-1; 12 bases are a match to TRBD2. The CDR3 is CAIRLAGGQNEQFF. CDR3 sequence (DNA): TGTGCCATCAGGCTAGCGGGGGGGCAAAATGAGCAGTTCTTC.